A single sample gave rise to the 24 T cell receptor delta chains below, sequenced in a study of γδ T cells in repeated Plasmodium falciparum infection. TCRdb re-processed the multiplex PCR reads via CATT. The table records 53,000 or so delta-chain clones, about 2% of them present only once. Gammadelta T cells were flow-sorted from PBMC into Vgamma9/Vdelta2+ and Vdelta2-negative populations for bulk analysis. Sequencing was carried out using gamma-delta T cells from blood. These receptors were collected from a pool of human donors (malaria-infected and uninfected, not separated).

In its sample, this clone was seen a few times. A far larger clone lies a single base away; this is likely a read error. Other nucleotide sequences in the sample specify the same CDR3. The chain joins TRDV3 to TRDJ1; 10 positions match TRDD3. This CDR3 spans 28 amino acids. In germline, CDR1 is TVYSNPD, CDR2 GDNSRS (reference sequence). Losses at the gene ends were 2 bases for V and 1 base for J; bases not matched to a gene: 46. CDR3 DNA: TGTGCCTTTCTGAGGCGATATTACTTGGACCCTCCTATAAGAGTGGGCTACTGGGGGATCAGATTCACCGATAAACTCATCTTT. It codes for CAFLRRYYLDPPIRVGYWGIRFTDKLIF.

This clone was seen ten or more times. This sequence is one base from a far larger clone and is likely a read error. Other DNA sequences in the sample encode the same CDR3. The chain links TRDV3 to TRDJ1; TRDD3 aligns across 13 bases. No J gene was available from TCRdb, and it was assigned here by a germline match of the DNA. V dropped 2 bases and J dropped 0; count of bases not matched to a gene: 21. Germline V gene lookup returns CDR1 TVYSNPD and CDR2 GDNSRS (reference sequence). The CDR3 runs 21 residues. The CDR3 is CAFSVLFYWGIRESYTDKLIF. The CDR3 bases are TGTGCCTTTTCCGTCCTCTTTTACTGGGGGATACGTGAGTCTTACACCGATAAACTCATCTTT.

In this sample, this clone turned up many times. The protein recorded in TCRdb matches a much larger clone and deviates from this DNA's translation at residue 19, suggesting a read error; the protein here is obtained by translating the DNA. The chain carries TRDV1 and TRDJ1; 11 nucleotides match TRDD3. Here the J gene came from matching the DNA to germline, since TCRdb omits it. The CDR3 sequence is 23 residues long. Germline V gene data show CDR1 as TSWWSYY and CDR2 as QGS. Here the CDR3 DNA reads TGTGCTCTTGGGTCAACTTGGGCGGCTCCCTTCCTGTTTGGGGGATACGACACCGGTAAACTCATCTTT. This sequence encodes CALGSTWAAPFLFGGYDTGKLIF.

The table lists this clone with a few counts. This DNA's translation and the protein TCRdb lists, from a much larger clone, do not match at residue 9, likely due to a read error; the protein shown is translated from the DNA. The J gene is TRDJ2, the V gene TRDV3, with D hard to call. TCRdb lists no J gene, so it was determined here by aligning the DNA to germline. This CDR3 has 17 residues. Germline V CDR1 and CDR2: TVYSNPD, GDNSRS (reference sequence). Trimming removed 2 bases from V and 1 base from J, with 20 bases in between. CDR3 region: CAFEEFNGRFLTAQLFF. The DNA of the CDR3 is TGTGCCTTTGAAGAGTTTAACGGGAGATTTTTGACAGCACAACTCTTCTTT.

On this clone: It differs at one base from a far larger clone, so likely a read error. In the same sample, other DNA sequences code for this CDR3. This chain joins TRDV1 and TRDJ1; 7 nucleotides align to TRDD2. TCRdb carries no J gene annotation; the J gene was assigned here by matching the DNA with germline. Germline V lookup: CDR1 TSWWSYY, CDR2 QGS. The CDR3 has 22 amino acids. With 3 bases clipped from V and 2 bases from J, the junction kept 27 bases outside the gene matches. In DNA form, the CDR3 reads TGTGCTCTTGGGGAGCGGTACCTTCCTCTTAACGAAGTTGTGGGGAGGACCGATAAACTCATCTTT. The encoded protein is CALGERYLPLNEVVGRTDKLIF.

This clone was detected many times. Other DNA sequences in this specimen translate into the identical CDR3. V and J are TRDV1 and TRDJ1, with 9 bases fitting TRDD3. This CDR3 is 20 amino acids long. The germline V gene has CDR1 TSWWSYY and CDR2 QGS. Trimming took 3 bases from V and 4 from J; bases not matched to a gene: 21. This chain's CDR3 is CALGEPVFVPYWGKGDKLIF. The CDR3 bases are TGTGCTCTTGGGGAGCCTGTTTTTGTCCCCTACTGGGGGAAGGGCGATAAACTCATCTTT.

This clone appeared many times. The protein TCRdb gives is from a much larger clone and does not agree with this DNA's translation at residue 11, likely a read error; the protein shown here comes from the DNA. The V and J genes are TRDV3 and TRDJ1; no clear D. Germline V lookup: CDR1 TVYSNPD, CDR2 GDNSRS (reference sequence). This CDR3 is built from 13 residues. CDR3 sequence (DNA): TGTGCCTCCGCCGGTCTTGAGTACGATAAACCCATCTTT. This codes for CASAGLEYDKPIF. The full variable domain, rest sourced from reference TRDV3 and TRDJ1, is CDKVTQSSPDQTVASGSEVVLLCTYDTVYSNPDLFWYRIRPDYSFQFVFYGDNSRSEGADFTQGRFSVKHILTQKAFHLVISPVRTEDSATYYCASAGLEYDKPIFGKGTRVTVEP.

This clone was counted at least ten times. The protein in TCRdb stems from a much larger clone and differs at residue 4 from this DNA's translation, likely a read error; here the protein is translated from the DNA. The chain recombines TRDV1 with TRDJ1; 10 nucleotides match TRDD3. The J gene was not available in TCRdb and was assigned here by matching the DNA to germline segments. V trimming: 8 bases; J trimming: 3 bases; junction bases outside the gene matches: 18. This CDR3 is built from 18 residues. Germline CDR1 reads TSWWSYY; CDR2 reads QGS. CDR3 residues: CALRTRFPYWGISDKLIF. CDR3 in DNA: TGTGCTCTTAGGACCCGATTCCCGTACTGGGGGATCTCCGATAAACTCATCTTT.

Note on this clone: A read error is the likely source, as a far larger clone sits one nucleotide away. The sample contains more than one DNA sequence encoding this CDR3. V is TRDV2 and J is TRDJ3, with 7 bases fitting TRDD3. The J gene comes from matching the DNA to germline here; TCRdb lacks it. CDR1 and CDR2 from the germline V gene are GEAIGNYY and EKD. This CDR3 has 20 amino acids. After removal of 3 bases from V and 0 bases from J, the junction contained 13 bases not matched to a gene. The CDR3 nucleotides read TGTGCCTGTGACCTTACTGGGGATGCCCGAAGCTCCTGGGACACCCGACAGATGTTTTTC. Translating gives CACDLTGDARSSWDTRQMFF.

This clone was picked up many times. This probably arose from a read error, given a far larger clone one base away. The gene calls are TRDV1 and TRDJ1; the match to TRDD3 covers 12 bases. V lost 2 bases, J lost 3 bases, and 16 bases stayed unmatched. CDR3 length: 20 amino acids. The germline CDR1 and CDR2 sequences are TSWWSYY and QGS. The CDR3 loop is CALGEGLPYWGIPYADKLIF. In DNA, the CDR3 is TGTGCTCTTGGGGAAGGTCTACCGTACTGGGGGATACCGTACGCCGATAAACTCATCTTT.

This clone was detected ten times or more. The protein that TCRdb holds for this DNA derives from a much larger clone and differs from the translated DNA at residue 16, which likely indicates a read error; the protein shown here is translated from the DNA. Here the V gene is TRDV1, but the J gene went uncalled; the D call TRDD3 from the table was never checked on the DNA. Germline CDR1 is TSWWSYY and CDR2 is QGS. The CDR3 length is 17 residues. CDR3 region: CALGELRMDWGFSKLTF. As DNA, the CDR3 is TGTGCTCTTGGGGAACTGAGAATGGACTGGGGGTTCTCTAAACTCACCTTT.

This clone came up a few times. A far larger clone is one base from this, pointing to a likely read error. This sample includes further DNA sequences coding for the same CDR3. Here the CDR3 reads CALGELPPYLTTGALYTDKLIF. DNA for the CDR3: TGTGCTCTTGGGGAACTCCCCCCCTACTTGACTACAGGGGCCTTGTACACCGATAAACTCATCTTT. The chain recombines TRDV1 with TRDJ1; TRDD2 might be the D (5 bases). The J gene is not listed in TCRdb, so it was assigned here from a DNA match to germline. CDR3 length: 22 amino acids. Per the germline V gene, CDR1 is TSWWSYY and CDR2 is QGS. V was shortened by 0 bases and J by 0 bases, with 29 bases between the two germline ends.

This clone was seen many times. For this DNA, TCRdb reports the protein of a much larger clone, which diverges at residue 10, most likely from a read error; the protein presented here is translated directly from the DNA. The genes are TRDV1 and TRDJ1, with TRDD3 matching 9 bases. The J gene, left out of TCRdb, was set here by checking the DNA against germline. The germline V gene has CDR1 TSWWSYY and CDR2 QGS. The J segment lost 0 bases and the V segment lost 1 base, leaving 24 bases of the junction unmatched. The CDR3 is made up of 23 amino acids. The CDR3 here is CALGEQGYSHAILGDLYTDKLIF. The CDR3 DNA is TGTGCTCTTGGGGAACAAGGGTATTCCCACGCTATACTGGGGGACCTGTACACCGATAAACTCATCTTT.

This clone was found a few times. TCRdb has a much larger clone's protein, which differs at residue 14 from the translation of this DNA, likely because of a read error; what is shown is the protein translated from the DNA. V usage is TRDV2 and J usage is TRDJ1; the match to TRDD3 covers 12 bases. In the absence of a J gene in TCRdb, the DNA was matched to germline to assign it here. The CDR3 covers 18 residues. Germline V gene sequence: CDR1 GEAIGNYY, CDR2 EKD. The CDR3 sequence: CACDTLAGGYGRTEKLIF. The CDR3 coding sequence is TGTGCCTGTGACACCCTGGCTGGGGGATACGGTAGGACCGAGAAACTCATCTTT.

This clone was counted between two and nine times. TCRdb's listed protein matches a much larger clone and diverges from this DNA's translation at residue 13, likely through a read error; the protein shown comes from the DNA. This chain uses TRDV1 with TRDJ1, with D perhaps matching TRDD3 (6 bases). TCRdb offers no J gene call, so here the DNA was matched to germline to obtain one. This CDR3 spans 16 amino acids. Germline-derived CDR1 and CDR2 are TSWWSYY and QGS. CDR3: CAPTTGNEDQIDRLIF. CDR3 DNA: TGTGCTCCTACCACTGGGAACGAAGACCAGATCGATAGACTCATCTTT.

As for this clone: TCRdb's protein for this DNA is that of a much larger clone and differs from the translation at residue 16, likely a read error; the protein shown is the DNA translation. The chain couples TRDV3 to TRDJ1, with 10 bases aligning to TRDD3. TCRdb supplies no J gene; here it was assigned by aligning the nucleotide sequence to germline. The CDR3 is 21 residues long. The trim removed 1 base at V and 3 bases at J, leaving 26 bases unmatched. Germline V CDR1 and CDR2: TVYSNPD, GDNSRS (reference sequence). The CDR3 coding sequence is TGTGCCTTTAATTCGCGCCACTTCCACTACTGGGGGATGAATATCTCCGATAAACTCATCTTT. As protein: CAFNSRHFHYWGMNISDKLIF.

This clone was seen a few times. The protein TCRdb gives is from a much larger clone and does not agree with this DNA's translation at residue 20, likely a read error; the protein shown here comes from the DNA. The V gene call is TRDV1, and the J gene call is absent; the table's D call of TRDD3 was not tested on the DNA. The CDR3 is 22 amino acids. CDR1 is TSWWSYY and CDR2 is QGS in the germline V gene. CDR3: CALGEAALYIWGISFNTDKPIF. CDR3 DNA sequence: TGTGCTCTTGGGGAAGCGGCCCTCTATATCTGGGGGATTTCGTTTAACACCGATAAACCCATCTTT.

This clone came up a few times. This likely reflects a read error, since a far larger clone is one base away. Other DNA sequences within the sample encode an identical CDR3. Here the CDR3 reads CALYSYRGLGNYLKLIF. The CDR3 DNA is TGTGCCTTATACTCCTACCGGGGGCTGGGCAACTACCTTAAACTCATCTTT. The chain links TRDV3 to TRDJ1, with D possibly TRDD2 on 6 matching bases. The J gene is absent in TCRdb and was assigned here via DNA matching to germline. The CDR3 has 17 residues. In germline, CDR1 is TVYSNPD, CDR2 GDNSRS (reference sequence). Trimming removed 3 bases from V and 7 bases from J, with 30 bases in between.

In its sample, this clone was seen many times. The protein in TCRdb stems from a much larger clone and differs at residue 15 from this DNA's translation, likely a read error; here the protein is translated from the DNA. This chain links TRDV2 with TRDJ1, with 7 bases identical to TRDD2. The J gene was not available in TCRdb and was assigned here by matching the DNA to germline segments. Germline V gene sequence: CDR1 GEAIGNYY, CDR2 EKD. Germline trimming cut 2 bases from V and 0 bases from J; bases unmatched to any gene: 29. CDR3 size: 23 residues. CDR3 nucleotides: TGTGCCTGTGACATGGTCGGATTCCTCCCAAACCTTCCTGCTAGAGCGTACACCGATAAACTCATCTTT. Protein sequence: CACDMVGFLPNLPARAYTDKLIF.

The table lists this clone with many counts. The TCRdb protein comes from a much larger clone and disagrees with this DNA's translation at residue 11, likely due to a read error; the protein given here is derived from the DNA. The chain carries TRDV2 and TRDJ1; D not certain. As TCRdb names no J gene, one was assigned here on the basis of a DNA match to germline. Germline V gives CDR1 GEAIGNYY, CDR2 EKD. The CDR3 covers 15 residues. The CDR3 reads CACDTVSSHTNKLIF. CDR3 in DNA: TGTGCCTGTGACACCGTGTCCTCCCACACCAATAAACTCATCTTT.

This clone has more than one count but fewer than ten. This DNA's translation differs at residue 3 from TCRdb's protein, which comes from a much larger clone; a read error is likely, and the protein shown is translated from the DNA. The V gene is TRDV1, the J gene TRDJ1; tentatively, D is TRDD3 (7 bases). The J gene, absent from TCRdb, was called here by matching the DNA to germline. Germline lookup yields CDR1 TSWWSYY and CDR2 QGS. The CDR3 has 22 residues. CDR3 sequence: CAIGPALFLGLLGTPGGDKLIF. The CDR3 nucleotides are TGTGCTATTGGGCCCGCCCTCTTCCTCGGACTACTGGGGACGCCGGGGGGCGATAAACTCATCTTT.

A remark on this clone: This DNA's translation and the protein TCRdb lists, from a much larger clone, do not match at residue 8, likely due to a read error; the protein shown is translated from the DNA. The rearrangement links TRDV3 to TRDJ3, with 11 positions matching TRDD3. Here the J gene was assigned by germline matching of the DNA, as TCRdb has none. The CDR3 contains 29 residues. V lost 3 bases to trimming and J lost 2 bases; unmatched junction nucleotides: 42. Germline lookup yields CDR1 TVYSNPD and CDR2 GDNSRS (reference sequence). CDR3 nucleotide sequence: TGTGCCTTCCCCGTGCCTTCCAACCCCAGATCCGCCAATTACTGGGGGATAATCGTCGGGGCCTGGGACACCCGACAGATGTTTTTC. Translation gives CAFPVPSNPRSANYWGIIVGAWDTRQMFF.

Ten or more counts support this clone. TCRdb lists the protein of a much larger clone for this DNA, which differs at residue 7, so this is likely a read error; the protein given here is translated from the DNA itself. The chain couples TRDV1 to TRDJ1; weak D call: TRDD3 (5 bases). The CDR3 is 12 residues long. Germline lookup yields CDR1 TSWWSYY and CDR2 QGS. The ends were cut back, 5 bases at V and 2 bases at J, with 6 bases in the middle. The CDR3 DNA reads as TGTGCTCTTGGGATGGGGACCGATAAACTCATCTTT. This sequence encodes CALGMGTDKLIF.

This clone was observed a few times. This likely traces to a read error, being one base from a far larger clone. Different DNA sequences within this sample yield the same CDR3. CDR3 loop: CACDAFLELGDSFYTDKLIF. CDR3 DNA: TGTGCCTGCGACGCCTTCCTCGAACTGGGGGATTCTTTCTACACCGATAAACTCATCTTT. The genes are TRDV2 and TRDJ1, with 10 bases fitting TRDD3. Germline matching of the DNA provided the J gene here, since TCRdb leaves it blank. The CDR3 spans 20 residues. Per the germline V gene, CDR1 is GEAIGNYY and CDR2 is EKD. V shed 7 bases and J 0 bases; nucleotides not matched to a gene: 22.